This T cell receptor beta chain is from a study of blood T cell repertoires in COVID-19. Turning to the study itself: Researchers got acute and convalescent COVID-19 samples from the United States, Italy and Spain. T cells, B-cell-depleted T cells, or PBMCs provided the cDNA or gDNA that served as material.

This CDR3 is built from 14 residues. The germline V and J ends were trimmed by 7 bases and 1 base, with 11 bases remaining between them. In germline, CDR1 is SNHLY, CDR2 FYNNEI. Methods used by the authors: Reference gene primer amplification gave nucleated cell count estimates. Method: immunoSEQ multiplex PCR; TCRdb's copy keeps in-frame clones and lacks some. The D gene and trimming were derived from the DNA, and the V and J assignments and clone size from that table. The sample holds over 85,000 clones, around nine tenths seen once. The rearrangement joins TRBV2 to TRBJ1-3; no firm D call. This sequence originates from a human donor in a cohort sampled during active COVID-19. What was sequenced was peripheral blood. The CDR3 nucleotides read TGTGCCAGCACCACACCGGGGTCTGGAAACACCATATATTTT. Protein: CASTTPGSGNTIYF.